This T cell receptor beta chain was recovered during a study of cytomegalovirus exposure and HLA in healthy donors. Study details: Membership in the Caucasian-associated ancestry cluster was found for 81% of about 430 genotyped donors. Study-level findings and limits: As a later analysis revealed, most CMV-associated TCR beta chains appeared HLA-restricted. Analysis was carried out at a later point, and it linked a missense DCLRE1C variant to TCR beta V- and J-gene trimming. An analysis that was carried out later associated approximately 17,000 TCR beta sequences with HLA alleles at 0.05 false discovery rate.

This CDR3 spans 19 amino acids. Germline CDR1 reads MGHRA; CDR2 reads YSYEKL. With 0 bases removed from V and 0 bases from J, the gap between germline ends came to 15 bases. PCR employed 60 Vbeta and 13 Jbeta primers. Profiling relied on immunoSEQ multiplex PCR, and the TCRdb table lists in-frame clones only, not all of them. The sample includes around 170,000 clones, over 80% of them seen just once. On this clone: Antigen specificity is unknown.

Sequenced: PBMCs. The source of this sequence is a woman in her late teens or twenties in good health and CMV-seronegative. The chain joins TRBV4-1 to TRBJ1-6; D might be TRBD1 (6 bases). The DNA for the CDR3 is TGCGCCAGCAGCCAAGATCGCGGGGGCCCGAGCTCCTATAATTCACCCCTCCACTTT. Protein: CASSQDRGGPSSYNSPLHF.